Sequencing of this T cell receptor beta chain was carried out in a study of CD8+CD57+ T cells in acquired aplastic anemia. As for the study in general: Healthy donor sequencing depth: about 10 million CD4+, under 14 million CD8+ reads.

Germline-derived CDR1 and CDR2 are SEHNR and FQNEAQ (reference sequence). Trimming shortened V by 1 base and J by 5 bases, and 2 bases separated the two germline ends. CDR3 length: 12 amino acids. The sample holds many counts of this clonotype. Genomic DNA acted as the template from which TCR beta VDJ combination and CDR3 sequence profiling were carried out. MiXCR, run by TCRdb on the reads, gives a single entry per CDR3 protein. This sample has about 220,000 distinct CDR3 sequences, with roughly 35% found just once. The sequence came from a human donor in good health, serving as a control. The specimen sequenced was sorted CD4+, CD8+, or CD8+CD57+ T cells (not recorded which) from PBMCs. The chain is built from TRBV7-9 and TRBJ2-2, with unresolved D. This CDR3 reads CASSLDTGELFF. In DNA form, the CDR3 reads TGTGCCAGCAGCTTAGATACCGGGGAGCTGTTTTTT.